Listed below are T cell receptor beta chains from one sample, sequenced in a study of T cells after yellow fever vaccination. TCRdb re-called the 5' RACE reads through MiXCR, storing one row per CDR3 protein. The sample holds over 250,000 distinct CDR3 sequences, over 3.5% seen once. The source material was PBMCs, sampled 5 days after the yellow fever booster vaccination. These receptors originate from a man between 18 and 35 years old who received the YFV17D yellow fever vaccine. CDR3s include the opening cysteine and the closing phenylalanine or tryptophan. Clone size appears in some rows only: once, few, many, or a class for an expanded clone.

TRBV19,few,CASSIRQGNGYTF
TRBV6-5,.,CASRGIQGRNTEAFF
TRBV20-1,few,CSAAGGGAEYTQYF
TRBV5-5,few,CASSDEQGALGSPLHF
TRBV11-2,few,CASSPGRDGPYEQYF
TRBV20-1,few,CSARGQNRASSYEQYF
TRBV10-3,.,CASRTSGGQETQYF
TRBV28,many,CASSLSVRGYTEAFF
TRBV5-1,.,CASSLDDRGDSPLHF
TRBV28,.,CASSLFVGGSMNTEAFF
TRBV9,.,CASSVEPDRGLDTQYF
TRBV9,few,CASSAQTTGYEQYF
TRBV20-1,.,CSARRTAGEAFF
TRBV19,few,CASSTIGLAEVTDTQYF
TRBV12-3/TRBV12-4,.,CASSFGEETQYF
TRBV27,.,CASSREPRYNSPLHF
TRBV7-9,.,CASSSTGRASGYTF
TRBV5-1,.,CASSLDGTTEETQYF
TRBV28,many,CASSRGLSPLHF
TRBV7-2,.,CASSLERTANSPLHF
TRBV29-1,.,CSVDETTSTDTQYF
TRBV7-9,few,CASSPLFLGGSPLHF
TRBV20-1,few,CSARPPGRGKTGELFF
TRBV5-5,few,CASSASSGWANNQPQHF
TRBV28,few,CASSPGRYSTDTQYF
TRBV5-1,.,CASSFFHGGYTF
TRBV25-1,few,CASSGGQSTGNTIYF
TRBV30,.,CAWSVLRGEDNEQFF
TRBV18,.,CASSIQGPTNEKLFF
TRBV29-1,.,CSVDGGTDTQYF
TRBV10-3,few,CAISSPGQGAHEQYF
TRBV10-3,many,CAIRDPPYEQYF
TRBV29-1,many,CSVLRVSNEQFF
TRBV11-2,few,CASSPGHQSDTIYF
TRBV6-5,.,CASSYSRGAGNEQFF
TRBV6-2/TRBV6-3,many,CASSPSGTYEQYF
TRBV7-2,few,CASSLGGIIDNQPQHF
TRBV9,few,CASSAGTSGGSYEQYF
TRBV3-1,many,CASRGVAGYGYTF